A single sample is the source of the 20 T cell receptor beta chains below, sequenced in a study of control samples from healthy donors and cancer patients. Generated by immunoSEQ multiplex PCR, the TCRdb table keeps only in-frame clones and is missing some. The sample holds approximately 190,000 clones, roughly nine tenths seen once. What was sequenced was blood. These receptor sequences come from a man aged 25-45 years in good health.

The chain is built from TRBV30 and TRBJ2-1; perhaps TRBD2 as D (5 bases). Trimming stripped 2 bases from V and 2 bases from J, with 13 bases between. The germline V gene has CDR1 GTSNPN and CDR2 SVGIG (reference sequence). This CDR3 spans 15 amino acids. The DNA of the CDR3 is TGTGCCTGGAGTCCCGACGGGGTGCCCTACAATGAGCAGTTCTTC. It codes for CAWSPDGVPYNEQFF.

J is TRBJ1-4 and V is TRBV23-1; no clear D gene. TRBV23-1 is recorded as an ORF, its role being uncertain. The germline V and J ends were trimmed by 6 bases and 3 bases, with 8 bases remaining between them. The CDR3 is made up of 13 amino acids. The CDR3 protein is CASRIGPNEKLFF. CDR3 nucleotides: TGCGCCAGCAGGATAGGGCCTAATGAAAAACTGTTTTTT.

The chain has TRBV6-5 and TRBJ1-3; no clear D. This CDR3 is 15 amino acids long. Germline V gives CDR1 MNHEY, CDR2 SVGAGI. V lost 5 bases, J lost 0 bases, and 11 bases lay in between. CDR3 nucleotide sequence: TGTGCCAGCAGTCAGAGACGGGTCTCTGGAAACACCATATATTTT. Translating gives CASSQRRVSGNTIYF.

The J gene is TRBJ1-2, the V gene TRBV28, with 9 bases fitting TRBD1. V lost 6 bases to trimming and J lost 6 bases; unmatched junction nucleotides: 5. The CDR3 runs 13 residues. From germline, CDR1 is MDHEN and CDR2 SYDVKM. CDR3 coding DNA: TGTGCCAGCAGCCCTGGGACAGGGAATGGCTACACCTTC. Translated: CASSPGTGNGYTF.

V and J are TRBV10-3 and TRBJ2-7, with 10 bases aligning to TRBD1. The CDR3 length is 15 residues. Germline trimming cut 2 bases from V and 4 bases from J; bases unmatched to any gene: 5. Looked up from germline, CDR1 is ENHRY and CDR2 is SYGVKD. The CDR3 loop is CAISEPWDRGYEQYF. The DNA for the CDR3 is TGTGCCATCAGTGAGCCTTGGGACAGGGGTTACGAGCAGTACTTC.

V gene TRBV11-2 combines with J gene TRBJ2-7; 10 positions match TRBD2. V lost 1 base and J lost 0; bases outside the gene matches: 6. The CDR3 length is 17 residues. Germline CDR1 and CDR2: SGHAT and FQNNGV. CDR3 amino acids: CASSLGSSGGPSYEQYF. The CDR3 DNA reads TGTGCCAGCAGCTTAGGCTCTAGCGGGGGCCCCTCCTACGAGCAGTACTTC.

The sample holds one count of this clone. For the CDR3, the DNA is TGTGCCAGCAGACCGAAGGCTGGGGCCAACGTCCTGACTTTC. Residues: CASRPKAGANVLTF. V gene TRBV28 combines with J gene TRBJ2-6, with D hard to call. V lost 6 bases to trimming and J lost 2 bases, with 8 bases between them. The CDR3 runs 14 residues. The germline gives CDR1 MDHEN, CDR2 SYDVKM.

The CDR3 coding sequence is TGTGCCACCAGTGACTTGAGCGAGCAGTACTTC. It is translated as CATSDLSEQYF. This chain links TRBV24-1 with TRBJ2-7; D gene ambiguous. Looked up from germline, CDR1 is KGHDR and CDR2 is SFDVKD. There are 11 residues in the CDR3. V gave up 4 bases and J gave up 6 bases, with 6 bases separating them.

V is TRBV11-2 and J is TRBJ1-3; D remains unclear. The V end lost 1 base, the J end lost 1 base, and 11 bases lay between the germline ends. The germline CDR1 and CDR2 sequences are SGHAT and FQNNGV. The CDR3 contains 16 residues. CDR3 sequence: CASSLGRGPSGNTIYF. The CDR3 DNA sequence: TGTGCCAGCAGCTTAGGGCGGGGTCCTTCTGGAAACACCATATATTTT.

The rearrangement uses TRBV11-2 and TRBJ1-4; weak D call: TRBD1 (5 bases). The V and J ends lost 3 bases and 4 bases respectively, with 9 bases between them. The CDR3 has 14 residues. Germline V CDR1 and CDR2: SGHAT, FQNNGV. The DNA of the CDR3 is TGTGCCAGCAGCTTCCAGGGACTTAATGAAAAACTGTTTTTT. Residues: CASSFQGLNEKLFF.

Details on this clone: A read error may account for a junction end that differs from germline. The rearrangement uses TRBV7-9 and TRBJ1-2, with TRBD1 matching 7 bases. Germline-derived CDR1 and CDR2 are SEHNR and FQNEAQ (reference sequence). The CDR3 contains 14 residues. CDR3: CASSSFEGPRQGVF. The CDR3 region has the DNA TGTGCCAGCAGCTCATTCGAAGGACCGCGTCAGGGGGTCTTC.

A single count supports this clone. The chain is built from TRBV19 and TRBJ1-1; D uncertain. CDR1 is LNHDA and CDR2 is SQIVND in the germline V gene (reference sequence). The CDR3 contains 13 residues. V was clipped by 6 bases and J by 2 bases, with 10 bases between them. The CDR3 bases are TGTGCCAGTAGAGGGCAGCAAAACACTGAAGCTTTCTTT. This encodes CASRGQQNTEAFF.

The V gene is TRBV5-5, the J gene TRBJ1-4; 7 positions match TRBD1. This CDR3 is 14 amino acids long. The germline V gene has CDR1 SGHKS and CDR2 YYEKEE (reference sequence). J lost 2 bases, V lost 5 bases, and 3 bases had no gene match. DNA of the CDR3: TGTGCCAGCAGACGGGACAGCACTAATGAAAAACTGTTTTTT. The encoded protein is CASRRDSTNEKLFF.

V is TRBV18 and J is TRBJ2-7, with D uncertain. Trimming took off 0 bases at V and 2 bases at J, with 8 bases between the two ends. CDR1 is KGHSH and CDR2 is LQKENI in the germline V gene. The length of the CDR3 is 14 residues. The CDR3 protein is CASSPPGRPYEQYF. The CDR3, as DNA: TGTGCCAGCTCACCACCGGGCAGACCCTACGAGCAGTACTTC. Combining the CDR3 with reference TRBV18 and TRBJ2-7 gives the whole variable domain NAGVMQNPRHLVRRRGQEARLRCSPMKGHSHVYWYRQLPEEGLKFMVYLQKENIIDESGMPKERFSAEFPKEGPSILRIQQVVRGDSAAYFCASSPPGRPYEQYFGPGTRLTVT.

The gene calls are TRBV30 and TRBJ1-1, with D unclear. CDR1 and CDR2 (germline): GTSNPN, SVGIG (reference sequence). V lost 1 base, J lost 3 bases, and 6 bases lay in between. The CDR3 extends over 12 amino acids. CDR3 DNA sequence: TGTGCCTGGAGTGAGGTGGACACTGAAGCTTTCTTT. Residues: CAWSEVDTEAFF.

This clone was picked up one time. J is TRBJ1-6 and V is TRBV19, with D possibly TRBD1 on 5 matching bases. V shed 8 bases and J shed 3 bases, with 14 bases lying between them. The length of the CDR3 is 15 residues. In germline, CDR1 is LNHDA, CDR2 SQIVND (reference sequence). The CDR3 loop is CASHEAGGYNSPLHF. Written as DNA, the CDR3 is TGTGCCAGTCATGAAGCGGGGGGCTATAATTCACCCCTCCACTTT.

This clone was seen just once. This chain joins TRBV4-1 and TRBJ2-7, with 8 bases fitting TRBD2. The CDR3 covers 16 residues. After removal of 3 bases from V and 1 base from J, the junction contained 8 bases not matched to a gene. Germline CDR1 reads MGHRA; CDR2 reads YSYEKL. In nucleotides, the CDR3 is TGCGCCAGCAGCCATAATAACGGGGGGGCATCCTACGAGCAGTACTTC. It codes for CASSHNNGGASYEQYF.

This chain connects TRBV20-1 to TRBJ1-4, with D uncertain. Trimming removed 3 bases from V and 7 bases from J, with 3 bases in between. The CDR3 contains 10 residues. The V gene's germline CDR1 is DFQATT and CDR2 SNEGSKA (reference sequence). Here the CDR3 reads CSARAEKLFF. As DNA, the CDR3 is TGCAGTGCTAGGGCTGAAAAACTGTTTTTT.

This chain links TRBV3-1 (or the pseudogene TRBV3-2) with TRBJ2-1; D may be TRBD2 (6 bases). Germline lookup yields CDR1 LGHDT and CDR2 YNNKEL (reference sequence). With 2 bases removed from V and 16 bases from J, the gap between germline ends came to 21 bases. CDR3 length: 14 amino acids. The CDR3 here is CASSQPSIGGAPFF. The CDR3, as DNA: TGTGCCAGCAGCCAACCTAGCATCGGCGGGGCCCCATTCTTC.

A single count supports this clone. The rearrangement uses TRBV11-2 and TRBJ2-3; 10 bases agree with TRBD2. Looked up from germline, CDR1 is SGHAT and CDR2 is FQNNGV. V dropped 3 bases and J dropped 5; count of bases not matched to a gene: 5. The CDR3 contains 15 residues. The chain's CDR3 is CASSFQRGGGDTQYF. CDR3 in DNA: TGTGCCAGCAGCTTCCAGCGGGGGGGAGGAGATACGCAGTATTTT.